What follows are 16 T cell receptor beta chains derived from one specimen sequenced in a study of graft-versus-host responses after intestinal transplantation. Clones were sequenced by immunoSEQ multiplex PCR, and TCRdb holds only the in-frame ones, with some missing. This sample has 90,000 to 100,000 clones; more than 70% occur once, and the top ten carry more than 1.4%. Specimen: PBMCs, collected 255 days after intestinal transplant. These receptor sequences come from a human patient who received an intestinal transplant, so some T cells may come from the graft donor.

In DNA, the CDR3 is TGTGCCATCAGCCTACAGGGGAAGAACACTGAAGCTTTCTTT. It encodes CAISLQGKNTEAFF. The chain carries TRBV10-3 and TRBJ1-1; 7 bases line up with TRBD1. V shed 6 bases, J shed 1 base, and the junction held 5 bases outside the gene matches. Germline-derived CDR1 and CDR2 are ENHRY and SYGVKD. This CDR3 spans 14 amino acids.

The genes are TRBV27 and TRBJ2-1, with D perhaps matching TRBD2 (5 bases). V was trimmed by 5 bases and J by 3 bases, leaving 11 bases between them. The CDR3 has 14 residues. Germline V gene lookup returns CDR1 MNHEY and CDR2 SMNVEV (reference sequence). In nucleotides, the CDR3 is TGTGCCAGCAGTGTGCGGACTTTCTACAATGAGCAGTTCTTC. Amino acids: CASSVRTFYNEQFF.

This clone was counted a few times. The chain combines TRBV6-1 with TRBJ2-1; D gene uncertain. The CDR3 covers 11 residues. Trimming took 8 bases from V and 9 from J, leaving 11 bases between them. Germline V gene data show CDR1 as MNHNS and CDR2 as SASEGT. CDR3 sequence: CASSSSGEQFF. The DNA of the CDR3 is TGTGCCAGCTCATCGAGTGGTGAGCAGTTCTTC.

This clone is a singleton in its sample. V usage is TRBV27 and J usage is TRBJ1-2; D not certain. The CDR3 is made up of 16 amino acids. Trimming took 6 bases from V and 4 from J, leaving 21 bases between them. CDR1 is MNHEY, CDR2 SMNVEV, per germline (reference sequence). CDR3 region: CASRTLSAEASYGYTF. In DNA, the CDR3 is TGTGCCAGCAGGACCTTATCGGCGGAGGCATCCTATGGCTACACCTTC.

This clone has only one observation. V and J are TRBV11-2 and TRBJ2-1; D unresolved. Deletions cut 1 base from V and 2 bases from J, with 6 bases between. The CDR3 has 14 residues. Germline CDR1 and CDR2: SGHAT and FQNNGV. The DNA for the CDR3 is TGTGCCAGCAGCTTAGGTGGGGCCTACAATGAGCAGTTCTTC. Translated, it gives CASSLGGAYNEQFF.

This chain connects TRBV6-1 to TRBJ1-4, with D tentatively TRBD1 (5 bases). The germline V and J ends were trimmed by 4 bases and 0 bases, with 18 bases remaining between them. Germline CDR1 reads MNHNS; CDR2 reads SASEGT. The CDR3 extends over 18 amino acids. The CDR3 sequence: CASSGGRVGTATNEKLFF. The DNA of the CDR3 is TGTGCCAGCAGTGGGGGTAGGGTTGGGACCGCAACTAATGAAAAACTGTTTTTT.

The chain recombines TRBV9 with TRBJ2-7, with D perhaps TRBD1 or TRBD2 (5 bases each). CDR3 length: 16 residues. Trimming left V 2 bases short and J 4 bases short, with 19 bases between. Germline CDR1 reads SGDLS; CDR2 reads YYNGEE. This CDR3 reads CASSVGGDPGAYEQYF. As DNA, the CDR3 is TGTGCCAGCAGCGTTGGTGGGGACCCCGGTGCTTACGAGCAGTACTTC.

The V gene is TRBV5-1, the J gene TRBJ1-4; D possibly corresponds to TRBD1 (6 bases). The CDR3 is 20 amino acids. V was pared by 1 base and J by 0 bases, with 22 bases between. Looked up from germline, CDR1 is SGHRS and CDR2 is YFSETQ. CDR3 protein: CASSLSPGGSYDTTNEKLFF. The CDR3, as DNA: TGCGCCAGCAGCTTGAGTCCTGGGGGCTCATATGACACAACTAATGAAAAACTGTTTTTT.

The rearrangement links TRBV9 to TRBJ2-5; tentatively, D is TRBD1 (6 bases). Germline V gene sequence: CDR1 SGDLS, CDR2 YYNGEE. V was clipped by 5 bases and J by 1 base, with 12 bases between them. This CDR3 spans 14 amino acids. The CDR3 coding sequence is TGTGCCAGCAGTTCGACAGGCCTCCAAGAGACCCAGTACTTC. It specifies CASSSTGLQETQYF. The whole variable domain, filled in from reference TRBV9 and TRBJ2-5, reads DSGVTQTPKHLITATGQRVTLRCSPRSGDLSVYWYQQSLDQGLQFLIQYYNGEERAKGNILERFSAQQFPDLHSELNLSSLELGDSALYFCASSSTGLQETQYFGPGTRLLVL.

The J gene is TRBJ1-1, the V gene TRBV29-1, with TRBD1 as a possible D gene (5 bases). Between the trimmed V and J ends, which lost 7 bases and 5 bases, there was a span of 14 bases. This CDR3 spans 12 amino acids. Germline loops: CDR1 SQVTM, CDR2 ANQGSEA. The CDR3 spells CSAGRGFTEAFF. CDR3 DNA: TGCAGCGCTGGGAGGGGTTTTACTGAAGCTTTCTTT.

J is TRBJ2-5 and V is TRBV27; the D gene could be TRBD1 or TRBD2 (5 bases each). The CDR3 has 15 residues. Trimming took off 4 bases at V and 4 bases at J, with 16 bases between the two ends. Germline V gene data show CDR1 as MNHEY and CDR2 as SMNVEV (reference sequence). CDR3 residues: CASSSRVAGRETQYF. The CDR3 bases are TGTGCCAGCAGTTCCCGGGTGGCAGGGAGAGAGACCCAGTACTTC.

This clone was observed a single time. This chain links TRBV7-9 with TRBJ2-1; no firm D call. V was shortened by 0 bases and J by 9 bases, with 9 bases between the two germline ends. Looked up from germline, CDR1 is SEHNR and CDR2 is FQNEAQ (reference sequence). The CDR3 runs to 13 residues. The CDR3 protein is CASSLAGTPEQFF. CDR3 nucleotide sequence: TGTGCCAGCAGCTTAGCAGGTACTCCTGAGCAGTTCTTC. The full variable domain, with the rest looked up from reference TRBV7-9 and TRBJ2-1, is DTGVSQNPRHKITKRGQNVTFRCDPISEHNRLYWYRQTLGQGPEFLTYFQNEAQLEKSRLLSDRFSAERPKGSFSTLEIQRTEQGDSAMYLCASSLAGTPEQFFGPGTRLTVL.

The chain couples TRBV29-1 to TRBJ2-7; D gene uncertain. The CDR3 length is 14 residues. The V gene lost 0 bases and the J gene lost 0 bases, with 9 bases spanning the gap. Germline lookup yields CDR1 SQVTM and CDR2 ANQGSEA. The CDR3 DNA reads as TGCAGCGTTGAAGATCGCTCAAGCTCCTACGAGCAGTACTTC. This encodes CSVEDRSSSYEQYF.

This clone was observed a single time. The chain uses TRBV23-1 and TRBJ2-2; D possibly corresponds to TRBD2 (6 bases). TRBV23-1 is sorted into the ORF group, with uncertain function. Deletions cut 6 bases from V and 5 bases from J, with 28 bases between. CDR3 size: 19 residues. The CDR3 nucleotides read TGCGCCAGCAGACGGGAGAAAATCTTCCTCGGGTGGGAAACCGGGGAGCTGTTTTTT. Translated: CASRREKIFLGWETGELFF.

This clone has just a few counts. The chain links TRBV28 to TRBJ1-4; unclear D gene. This CDR3 has 16 residues. CDR1 MDHEN and CDR2 SYDVKM come from the germline V gene. The germline V and J ends were trimmed by 6 bases and 5 bases, with 19 bases remaining between them. DNA of the CDR3: TGTGCCAGCAGCCCGAGGTCAGGATACCCGAATGAAAAACTGTTTTTT. Protein product: CASSPRSGYPNEKLFF.

The chain links TRBV11-2 to TRBJ2-7, with 7 bases identical to TRBD1. V dropped 4 bases and J dropped 1; count of bases not matched to a gene: 4. The CDR3 is 14 residues long. CDR1 is SGHAT, CDR2 FQNNGV, per germline. CDR3 sequence reads: CASSSGGQSYEQYV. CDR3 in DNA: TGTGCCAGCAGCTCAGGGGGACAATCCTACGAGCAGTACGTC.